Presented here are 9 T cell receptor beta chains from one specimen sequenced in a study of a mutant IDH1 vaccine in newly diagnosed glioma. Clones were read by immunoSEQ multiplex PCR, and TCRdb kept only the in-frame ones, dropping some. The sample lists about 25,000 clones, about 77% seen once, with about 9% in the top ten. Time point described: week 11, during vaccination. Each vaccine dose was 300 ug of mutant IDH1 20-mer peptide, with topical imiquimod. These TCRs' antigens remain unknown. Here the sequenced sample was PBMCs, taken from a glioma patient whose treatment included an IDH1 peptide vaccine. The receptors originated from a woman between 18 and 29 years old with glioma.

The chain links TRBV30 to TRBJ2-5; 7 nucleotides line up with TRBD1. Losses at the gene ends were 1 base for V and 6 bases for J; bases not matched to a gene: 2. The CDR3 runs 12 residues. The V gene's germline CDR1 is GTSNPN and CDR2 SVGIG (reference sequence). The CDR3 here is CAWSEQGKTQYF. The CDR3 region has the DNA TGTGCCTGGAGTGAACAGGGGAAGACCCAGTACTTC.

The gene calls are TRBV5-4 and TRBJ1-3; D is ambiguous. Germline assignment: CDR1 SGHNT and CDR2 YYREEE (reference sequence). Trimming shortened V by 0 bases and J by 4 bases, and 11 bases separated the two germline ends. The CDR3 is 15 residues long. CDR3 in amino acids: CASSLALSRGNTIYF. The DNA for the CDR3 is TGTGCCAGCAGCTTGGCCTTGTCACGGGGAAACACCATATATTTT.

The chain joins TRBV5-5 to TRBJ2-2; a weak D match, TRBD2 (6 bases). Germline CDR1 and CDR2: SGHKS and YYEKEE (reference sequence). Trimming removed 0 bases from V and 2 bases from J, with 11 bases in between. CDR3 size: 16 residues. This chain's CDR3 is CASSLDPGANTGELFF. For the CDR3, the DNA is TGTGCCAGCAGCTTGGATCCGGGAGCTAACACCGGGGAGCTGTTTTTT.

J is TRBJ2-3 and V is TRBV5-6; D is unresolved. Trimming stripped 4 bases from V and 4 bases from J, with 10 bases between. Looked up from germline, CDR1 is SGHDT and CDR2 is YYEEEE. The CDR3 covers 13 residues. CDR3 region: CASSPVHPDTQYF. The CDR3 DNA reads as TGTGCCAGCAGCCCCGTTCATCCAGATACGCAGTATTTT.

J is TRBJ2-5 and V is TRBV9; D gene unclear. Trimming shortened V by 4 bases and J by 3 bases, and 16 bases separated the two germline ends. CDR3 length: 15 amino acids. The germline V gene encodes CDR1 SGDLS and CDR2 YYNGEE. CDR3 region: CASSLHWSREETQYF. CDR3 bases: TGTGCCAGCAGCTTACATTGGTCCCGGGAAGAGACCCAGTACTTC.

The V call is TRBV19, the J call TRBJ1-3, with unresolved D. The CDR3 runs to 13 residues. The V and J ends lost 4 bases and 2 bases respectively, with 6 bases between them. The V gene's germline CDR1 is LNHDA and CDR2 SQIVND (reference sequence). CDR3 DNA sequence: TGTGCCAGTAGTAGGGAGACTGGAAACACCATATATTTT. Its translation is CASSRETGNTIYF.

The chain is built from TRBV6-1 and TRBJ1-5; possibly TRBD1 for D (5 bases). Germline V gene sequence: CDR1 MNHNS, CDR2 SASEGT. The ends were cut back, 4 bases at V and 1 base at J, with 14 bases in the middle. The CDR3 runs 16 residues. CDR3: CASSGRWGVSNQPQHF. The CDR3 DNA reads as TGTGCCAGCAGTGGGCGGTGGGGGGTAAGCAATCAGCCCCAGCATTTT.

This clone was counted once. This chain joins TRBV5-6 and TRBJ1-3; D is ambiguous. This CDR3 is built from 14 residues. Trimming took 0 bases from V and 2 from J, leaving 6 bases between them. Germline V CDR1 and CDR2: SGHDT, YYEEEE. CDR3 DNA sequence: TGTGCCAGCAGCTTGGGCTTGGCTGGAAACACCATATATTTT. Its protein is CASSLGLAGNTIYF.

CDR3 bases: TGTGCCAGTAGACCGGACAAGGGGGGGAGGTACGAGCAGTACTTC. It codes for CASRPDKGGRYEQYF. The chain has TRBV19 and TRBJ2-7; D perhaps matches TRBD2 (7 bases). V shed 6 bases and J shed 4 bases, with 19 bases lying between them. Germline-derived CDR1 and CDR2 are LNHDA and SQIVND (reference sequence). The CDR3 loop spans 15 amino acids.